The rows below give T cell receptor beta chains drawn from one sample of a study of blood T cell repertoires in COVID-19. The protocol was immunoSEQ multiplex PCR, while the TCRdb copy is restricted to in-frame clones and leaves out a portion. The table shows 170,000 or so clones, with about 86% occurring only once. Sample: peripheral blood. The origin of the receptors is a man aged 50-60 years with active or convalescent COVID-19. CDR3s include the opening cysteine and the closing phenylalanine or tryptophan. The D gene is left open where the match is weak. Rows may omit the clone size; those that give it use once, few, many or a size class.

length,D,J,size,V,DNA,CDR3
12,TRBD1,TRBJ1-2,.,TRBV19,TGTGCCAGTAAAGGGACAGGGAACGGCTACACCTTC,CASKGTGNGYTF
15,.,TRBJ1-2,.,TRBV5-4,TGTGCCAGCAGCTTGTCGGCAGGCCAGGCGAGAAGGTACACCTTC,CASSLSAGQARRYTF
13,.,TRBJ2-2,.,TRBV30,TGTGCCGGAAACAGGGATGTCACCGGGGAGCTGTTTTTT,CAGNRDVTGELFF
12,.,TRBJ2-1,once,TRBV5-4,TGTGCCAGCAGCGGACTGGTAAAGGAGCAGTTCTTC,CASSGLVKEQFF
14,.,TRBJ1-1,.,TRBV5-1,TGCGCCAGCAGCTTCTCACAACCGAACACTGAAGCTTTCTTT,CASSFSQPNTEAFF
15,TRBD1,TRBJ2-2,few,TRBV6-2/TRBV6-3,TGTGCCAGCAGCTCCTCGGGACAGCCGACCGGGGAGCTGTTTTTT,CASSSSGQPTGELFF
16,.,TRBJ2-7,.,TRBV6-2/TRBV6-3,TGTGCCAGCAGTTACTGGGCTAGCGTAAACTCCTACGAGCAGTACTTC,CASSYWASVNSYEQYF
15,.,TRBJ2-7,.,TRBV7-8,TGTGCCAGCAGCCCGGCCCCGCAGGGTTCCTACGAGCAGTACTTC,CASSPAPQGSYEQYF
17,.,TRBJ1-1,.,TRBV28,TGTGCCAGCAGTCCCTCTCGCCTCGGGGGGACGGTCGCTGAAGCTTTCTTT,CASSPSRLGGTVAEAFF
16,TRBD1,TRBJ1-2,.,TRBV11-2,TGTGCCAGCAGCTTAGACCTTACAGGGGGCGTCTATGGCTACACCTTC,CASSLDLTGGVYGYTF
15,TRBD1,TRBJ2-1,once,TRBV5-1,TGCGCCAGCACCCGGACAGGGGGGACGTACAATGAGCAGTTCTTC,CASTRTGGTYNEQFF
20,TRBD1,TRBJ2-3,.,TRBV2,TGTGCCAGCAGTCGACCGACAGGGGGCTTTACCACCTATAGCACAGATACGCAGTATTTT,CASSRPTGGFTTYSTDTQYF
15,TRBD2,TRBJ2-3,.,TRBV14,TGTGCCAGCAGCCTAGCGGGGGGGCCGGCAGATACGCAGTATTTT,CASSLAGGPADTQYF
12,.,TRBJ2-1,.,TRBV6-6,TGTGCCAGCAGATCCACTGACAATGAGCAGTTCTTC,CASRSTDNEQFF
14,.,TRBJ1-1,.,TRBV7-2,TGTGCCAGCATTTACAGCACGGGGGGCACTGAAGCTTTCTTT,CASIYSTGGTEAFF
15,.,TRBJ1-2,once,TRBV15,TGTGCCACCAGCAGAGATAGGACAGAAGACTATGGCTACACCTTC,CATSRDRTEDYGYTF
15,TRBD1,TRBJ2-5,.,TRBV28,TGTGCCAGCAGAACCCCTCCGGGACAGCAAGAGACCCAGTACTTC,CASRTPPGQQETQYF
16,.,TRBJ1-4,.,TRBV10-3,TGTGCCATCAGTGAGACCCCACAGGGAACTAATGAAAAACTGTTTTTT,CAISETPQGTNEKLFF
11,.,TRBJ2-2,once,TRBV5-5,TGTGCCAGCAGCTTGGCGGGGGAGCTGTTTTTT,CASSLAGELFF
15,.,TRBJ2-5,.,TRBV4-1,TGCGCCAGCAGCCAAGCCGTCCCGAGTCGAGAGACCCAGTACTTC,CASSQAVPSRETQYF
17,TRBD2,TRBJ2-1,.,TRBV7-3,TGTGCCAGCAGCCCCCTAGTCCTAGCGGGAGGGTTCAATGAGCAGTTCTTC,CASSPLVLAGGFNEQFF
13,.,TRBJ2-5,.,TRBV27,TGTGCCAGCAGTTACCACCGGGGAGAGACCCAGTACTTC,CASSYHRGETQYF
16,TRBD1,TRBJ2-2,.,TRBV7-9,TGTGCCAGCAGCTCAGCGACAGGGAGAAGGATCGGGGAGCTGTTTTTT,CASSSATGRRIGELFF
18,TRBD2,TRBJ2-1,.,TRBV11-2,TGTGCCAGCACCGGGACTAGCGGGCCTACCAGCTCCTACAATGAGCAGTTCTTC,CASTGTSGPTSSYNEQFF
15,TRBD1,TRBJ2-3,.,TRBV5-8,TGTGCCAGCAGCCTCGGGACAGCGAGCACAGATACGCAGTATTTT,CASSLGTASTDTQYF
16,.,TRBJ2-5,.,TRBV7-9,TGTGCCAGCAGCTTAGACGGCGGAGGGTGGGGGGAGACCCAGTACTTC,CASSLDGGGWGETQYF
15,TRBD1,TRBJ1-4,.,TRBV9,TGTGCCAGCAGCTCCACCGGGACAGGGAATGAAAAACTGTTTTTT,CASSSTGTGNEKLFF
15,TRBD1,TRBJ1-5,.,TRBV2,TGTGCCAGCAGTGAGCGACAGGGGATGGATCAGCCCCAGCATTTT,CASSERQGMDQPQHF
16,.,TRBJ1-5,.,TRBV15,TGTGCCACCAGCAGATACAGGGAGCTTAGCAATCAGCCCCAGCATTTT,CATSRYRELSNQPQHF
14,.,TRBJ2-5,.,TRBV18,TGTGCCAGCTCACCCCTCAGGGGTGGGGAGACCCAGTACTTC,CASSPLRGGETQYF
17,.,TRBJ2-3,.,TRBV21-1,TGTGCCAGCAGCCCGAGACTAGCGGGAGTTAATACAGATACGCAGTATTTT,CASSPRLAGVNTDTQYF
11,.,TRBJ2-5,.,TRBV7-8,TGTGCCAGCAGCCCGCAGGAGACCCAGTACTTC,CASSPQETQYF
15,TRBD1,TRBJ1-1,.,TRBV9,TGTGCCAGCAGCCCGGGACAGGGGATCAACACTGAAGCTTTCTTT,CASSPGQGINTEAFF
15,.,TRBJ1-1,few,TRBV18,TGTGCCAGCTCACCTCCGGGACTCCCAAACACTGAAGCTTTCTTT,CASSPPGLPNTEAFF
18,TRBD1,TRBJ2-6,.,TRBV11-3,TGTGCCAGCAGCTCCCGACAGGGCCTATTCTCTGGGGCCAACGTCCTGACTTTC,CASSSRQGLFSGANVLTF
13,TRBD1,TRBJ1-2,.,TRBV29-1,TGCAGCGTTGGAATGGACAGGGGGATTGGCTACACCTTC,CSVGMDRGIGYTF
16,.,TRBJ2-3,.,TRBV6-2/TRBV6-3,TGTGCCAGCAGTTACGCCGGCCCCTTAGAAGCGGCTACGCAGTATTTT,CASSYAGPLEAATQYF
18,.,TRBJ2-6,.,TRBV4-2,TGTGCCAGCAGCCAAGATCCAGGGGCCGTCTCTGGGGCCAACGTCCTGACTTTC,CASSQDPGAVSGANVLTF
15,TRBD2,TRBJ2-7,.,TRBV9,TGTGCCAGCAGCGTAGGTAGCGGGAGCGTCTCCGAGCAGTACTTC,CASSVGSGSVSEQYF
18,TRBD2,TRBJ2-2,.,TRBV3-1/TRBV3-2,TGTGCCAGCAGCCAACTGGGACTAGCGGGGCGTAACACCGGGGAGCTGTTTTTT,CASSQLGLAGRNTGELFF
14,.,TRBJ2-5,.,TRBV20-1,TGCAGTGCTAGTAGTGGGGGGGCCTTTGAGACCCAGTACTTC,CSASSGGAFETQYF
13,.,TRBJ1-5,.,TRBV3-1/TRBV3-2,TGTGCCAGCAGCTCTGGCCGCGGTCAGCCCCAGCATTTT,CASSSGRGQPQHF
16,TRBD1,TRBJ2-3,.,TRBV6-5,TGTGCCAGCAGTTACGGAGGGACAGGGGACACAGATACGCAGTATTTT,CASSYGGTGDTDTQYF
16,TRBD2,TRBJ2-5,.,TRBV11-3,TGTGCCAGCAGCCCGGGGGTGGAGGGACTACAAGAGACCCAGTACTTC,CASSPGVEGLQETQYF
14,.,TRBJ1-1,.,TRBV19,TGTGCCAGTACGTCAGGGATAATGAACACTGAAGCTTTCTTT,CASTSGIMNTEAFF
13,.,TRBJ2-1,.,TRBV4-3,TGCGCCAGCAGCCAGGATATGGGGGGTGAGCAGTTCTTC,CASSQDMGGEQFF
16,.,TRBJ2-5,.,TRBV18,TGTGCCAGCTCACCACGAGGACTACCGTACCAAGAGACCCAGTACTTC,CASSPRGLPYQETQYF
14,TRBD2,TRBJ2-5,.,TRBV7-2,TGTGCCAGCAGCTTAGTTGCTAGCGGGGAGACCCAGTACTTC,CASSLVASGETQYF
11,.,TRBJ2-7,.,TRBV30,TGTGCCTGGAGTGGAGCCCTACGAGCGGACTTC,CAWSGALRADF
14,.,TRBJ1-1,.,TRBV15,TGTGCCACCAGCAGAGATCTCTCCGGCACTGAAGCTTTCTTT,CATSRDLSGTEAFF
14,.,TRBJ2-1,once,TRBV29-1,TGCAGCGTTTTAACAGTAAGCTCCTACAATGAGCAGTTCTTC,CSVLTVSSYNEQFF
17,TRBD2,TRBJ2-5,.,TRBV5-8,TGTGCCAGCAGCTTGGGTCTCGCGAGCGGGAGGGGTGAGACCCAGTACTTC,CASSLGLASGRGETQYF
15,.,TRBJ2-2,few,TRBV4-2,TGTGCCAGCAGCCAAGACAACGGAGGCACCGGGGAGCTGTTTTTT,CASSQDNGGTGELFF
17,.,TRBJ2-3,once,TRBV27,TGTGCCAGCAGTAGAGTGGGGCGGGGAAGGAGAACAGATACGCAGTATTTT,CASSRVGRGRRTDTQYF